This T cell receptor beta chain was documented in a study of T cell responses to AZD1222 COVID-19 vaccine (dated by TCRdb to the early 2020s). Context from the whole study: TCR sequencing was performed for 230 to 250 trial participants, of whom about 200 were given two doses of AZD1222 and 26 were given two doses of MenACWY control vaccine. Trial participants were enrolled by age into 18-55, 56-69 and 70-plus year subgroups, with around 150, 28 and 57 TCR-sequenced participants respectively.

The time point label here, explained by the study, means: about 28 days (+/-7) after the second vaccine dose. AZD1222 recipients given second doses at about 4 weeks or at about 12 weeks were pooled, since spike-specific TCR depth and breadth were not found to differ between the two schedules. Samples from vaccinated people were obtained from the UK trials COV001 and COV002, which included a single-blind randomized controlled phase 2/3 trial of AZD1222 (ChAdOx1 nCoV-19) in healthy adults. Trial participant PBMC samples were collected at day 0 and day 28 after the second dose for TCRbeta chain sequencing. Worth noting for this clone: Its antigen is still unknown. Base-call qualities are not available, and no considerably larger clone is one nucleotide away.

The CDR3 regions of human TCRbeta chains were subjected to immunosequencing. From the authors' description of their analysis: TCRs in the repertoires were matched against a reference library of SARS-CoV-2-specific TCRs that had been generated with the MIRA antigen-specificity platform. Breadth was defined as the fraction of unique TCRs that were SARS-CoV-2-associated. Depth was defined as the fraction of total T cells that were SARS-CoV-2-associated. Using the MIRA data, each spike-specific TCR was assigned both to the spike region to which the TCR was reactive and to a CD4 or CD8 class. Log10-transformed breadth and depth values were compared by one-way ANOVA with Sidak's multiple comparisons tests. Held by TCRdb, this immuneACCESS table contains in-frame sequences only and omits some clones. Under half of the omission traces to an unresolved V gene where checked; the cause of the rest is unknown. V and J calls plus clone size are reproduced from that table; the DNA served to infer D and trimming. In this sample the table shows about 150,000 clones, less than 95% of which occur a single time. Approximately 5.9% of the sample belongs to the ten largest clones.

Including cysteine and phenylalanine, the CDR3 has 17 amino acids. Solely the CDR3 DNA is kept, with 51 bases framed from the first base. The germline V end is reduced by 4 bases and the J end by 3 bases; junction bases left unmatched: 9. From the germline V gene, CDR1 is MNHNS and CDR2 is SASEGT. The investigation overall reported the following: Spike-specific TCR breadth and depth rose significantly after two AZD1222 doses compared with day 0 and with MenACWY recipients. Conclusions about previously exposed vaccinees are limited because only a handful of AZD1222 recipients were SARS-CoV-2 seropositive at baseline. No day 14 peak-response samples were available, so repertoires were characterized only after the peak T cell response. Participants were mostly white British and included more females than males, and it was suggested by the authors that clonal diversity may have been underestimated. Reportedly, close to half of the unique spike-specific TCRs recognized epitopes lying outside the regions that are mutated in the B.1.351 and B.1.1.7 variants. Vaccine-associated CD4 TCRs spanned the whole spike protein, with dominant responses in regions 160-218 and 743-854. In the small 56-69-year group, the increase in depth fell short of significance, most likely because of low power.

The chain links TRBV6-1 with TRBJ2-2, with 9 bases aligning to TRBD1. Sample: peripheral blood, taken 28 days after the second AZD1222 dose. The TCR comes from an adult who received the AZD1222 COVID-19 vaccine. The CDR3 region: CASSAIYRGPDTGELFF. The nucleotides are TGTGCCAGCAGTGCGATTTACAGGGGGCCCGACACCGGGGAGCTGTTTTTT.